The subject of this entry is one TCR beta chain. As yet, its antigen is unknown. At one end, the junction sequence differs from germline, possibly due to a read error. cDNA specific to TCR beta was made from around 530 ng of total RNA, with a constant-region primer employed for priming. Libraries for TCR beta were built through three nested multiplex PCR rounds, which together made up a slightly modified ARM-PCR procedure. Both of the initial two PCR rounds ran for about 9 cycles and employed TRBV1-TRBV30 forward primers alongside a C-beta reverse primer. TCRdb passed the multiplex PCR reads through MiXCR, listing each CDR3 protein once. The table records some 64,000 distinct CDR3 sequences, 71% of them present only once. CDR1 LGHNT and CDR2 FRNRAP come from the germline V gene. The CDR3 runs to 13 residues. The source of the sample is a study of tumor-infiltrating lymphocytes in primary liver carcinoma. Study-wide context: The cohort included men and women aged 30 to 69 years. Study results and caveats: Representation across all five tumor regions was limited to only about 7-24% of top clones.

Between about 17 and 34 mg of unsorted bulk tissue served as the source from which RNA and DNA were co-extracted. Each tumor had five separate regions sampled. The study found over 90% viable tumor cells in every tumor sample. The sequence was obtained from a middle-aged man with primary liver carcinoma and hepatitis B virus infection. The chain is built from TRBV12-5 and TRBJ2-7; D is tentatively TRBD1 or TRBD2 (5 bases each). The sample was liver tumor tissue from sampling region 4. Subset specified: tumor region T4, right-lateral pole. The CDR3 loop reads CASEGTDSYEEYF. The CDR3 DNA is TGTGCCAGTGAGGGGACCGATTCCTACGAGGAGTACTTC. Full variable domain (missing parts from reference TRBV12-5 and TRBJ2-7): DARVTQTPRHKVTEMGQEVTMRCQPILGHNTVFWYRQTMMQGLELLAYFRNRAPLDDSGMPKDRFSAEMPDATLATLKIQPSEPRDSAVYFCASEGTDSYEEYFGPGTRLTVT.